This is a list of T cell receptor beta chains from one sample in a study of control samples from healthy donors and cancer patients. Clones were read by immunoSEQ multiplex PCR, and TCRdb kept only the in-frame ones, dropping some. Here the sample spans over 40,000 clones, 88% being singletons. Sequenced sample: PBMCs. Receptor source: a man aged 50-60 years with head and neck cancer. Both conserved end residues are part of each CDR3. The D gene is left open where the match is weak. The size field is filled for only some rows; it gives once, few, many or a size class.

v_gene,d_gene,j_gene,abundance,CDR3aa,CDR3nt
TRBV5-1,TRBD1,TRBJ2-2,NA,CASRQTGGSTGELFF,TGCGCCAGCAGACAGACAGGGGGGAGCACCGGGGAGCTGTTTTTT
TRBV9,NA,TRBJ1-2,NA,CASSVGYPGSDYGYTF,TGTGCCAGCAGCGTGGGGTATCCCGGGTCTGACTATGGCTACACCTTC
TRBV7-3,NA,TRBJ2-2,NA,CASSLLAGETGELFF,TGTGCCAGCAGCTTATTAGCAGGGGAGACCGGGGAGCTGTTTTTT
TRBV7-9,NA,TRBJ1-2,few,CASSDAGSPYGYTF,TGTGCCAGCAGTGACGCAGGGTCCCCCTATGGCTACACCTTC
TRBV19,TRBD2,TRBJ2-1,NA,CASSIKRGASSYNEQFF,TGTGCCAGTAGTATCAAGCGGGGGGCGAGCTCCTACAATGAGCAGTTCTTC
TRBV11-2,NA,TRBJ2-2,NA,CASSLVWGHTGELFF,TGTGCCAGCAGCTTAGTTTGGGGGCATACCGGGGAGCTGTTTTTT
TRBV15,NA,TRBJ1-2,once,CATSNIDRNNYGYTF,TGTGCCACCAGCAATATCGACCGGAATAACTATGGCTACACCTTC
TRBV24-1,NA,TRBJ2-3,NA,CATSDSDTQYF,TGTGCCACCAGTGATTCAGATACGCAGTATTTT
TRBV5-1,TRBD1,TRBJ2-4,NA,CASSPGDREPDIQYF,TGCGCCAGCAGCCCCGGGGACAGGGAACCGGACATTCAGTACTTC
TRBV7-8,NA,TRBJ1-6,NA,CASSLLEYNSPLHF,TGTGCCAGCAGCTTATTGGAATATAATTCACCCCTCCACTTT
TRBV27,NA,TRBJ1-2,NA,CASSLSGPPLYGYTF,TGTGCCAGCAGTTTATCCGGGCCTCCCCTTTATGGCTACACCTTC
TRBV2,NA,TRBJ2-7,NA,CASSDYFSYEQYF,TGTGCCAGCAGTGATTACTTCTCCTACGAGCAGTACTTC
TRBV5-4,TRBD2,TRBJ2-7,NA,CASSLALAGVYEQYF,TGTGCCAGCAGCTTGGCCCTAGCGGGAGTATACGAGCAGTACTTC
TRBV6-5,NA,TRBJ1-3,NA,CASSTGNTIYF,TGTGCCAGCAGTACAGGAAACACCATATATTTT
TRBV7-2,NA,TRBJ1-4,NA,CASSDPWANEKLFF,TGTGCCAGCAGCGACCCATGGGCTAATGAAAAACTGTTTTTT
TRBV19,NA,TRBJ1-6,NA,CASSIEGGANSPLHF,TGTGCCAGTAGTATAGAGGGAGGGGCCAATTCACCCCTCCACTTT
TRBV5-1,NA,TRBJ2-5,NA,CASSPPGSSVIGETQYF,TGCGCCAGCAGTCCCCCAGGCTCTAGCGTCATTGGGGAGACCCAGTACTTC
TRBV18,NA,TRBJ2-5,NA,CASSVGREETQYF,TGTGCCAGCTCAGTCGGACGGGAAGAGACCCAGTACTTC
TRBV3-1/TRBV3-2,NA,TRBJ2-7,NA,CASSLGSSAYEQYF,TGTGCCAGCAGCCTAGGGTCCAGTGCCTACGAGCAGTACTTC
TRBV18,TRBD1,TRBJ2-3,NA,CASSPRAGTGSGTDTQYF,TGTGCCAGCTCACCACGGGCCGGGACAGGGTCCGGTACAGATACGCAGTATTTT
TRBV6-2/TRBV6-3,NA,TRBJ2-7,NA,CASSKTSPHEQYF,TGTGCCAGCAGTAAAACTAGCCCCCACGAGCAGTACTTC
TRBV28,NA,TRBJ2-3,NA,CASGRLTDTQYF,TGTGCCAGCGGGAGGTTGACAGATACGCAGTATTTT
TRBV7-9,TRBD1,TRBJ1-1,NA,CASGPRTGNTEAFF,TGTGCCAGCGGCCCCCGGACAGGGAACACTGAAGCTTTCTTT
TRBV9,NA,TRBJ1-1,once,CASSTVSMNTEAFF,TGTGCCAGCAGTACAGTTAGCATGAACACTGAAGCTTTCTTT
TRBV7-3,NA,TRBJ1-2,NA,CASSYREGYGYTF,TGTGCCAGCAGTTACAGGGAGGGCTATGGCTACACCTTC
TRBV28,NA,TRBJ2-7,NA,CASSPLGRWFEQYF,TGTGCCAGCAGCCCACTAGGACGTTGGTTCGAGCAGTACTTC